A single sample gave rise to the 25 T cell receptor beta chains below, sequenced in a study of Graves' ophthalmopathy and Graves' hyperthyroidism (dated by TCRdb to 2016 to 2019). TCRdb lists the instrument as Illumina HiSeq 2000. TCR beta CDR3 regions were amplified from RNA transcripts for repertoire sequencing. HTBI primers and the Qiagen OneStep RT-PCR kit were used in a first-round RT-PCR, which was followed by a second-round multiplex PCR, size selection and purification. TCRdb cleaned the public reads at Q25 with fastp, built clones with MiXCR and kept in-frame beta chains. Each CDR3 protein gets just one entry, which takes the most common genes and DNA from the rows behind it. The sample profile shows a few hundred thousand distinct CDR3 sequences; about a sixth of them were found once. The top ten clonotypes cover 2.4% of the sample. Input material: peripheral blood. The receptors come from an adult woman with stable Graves' hyperthyroidism.

This clonotype has ten or more counts. The V and J genes are TRBV2 and TRBJ1-1, with 11 bases lining up with TRBD1. Germline V gene sequence: CDR1 SNHLY, CDR2 FYNNEI. V lost 6 bases to trimming and J lost 2 bases; unmatched junction nucleotides: 8. The CDR3 sequence is 16 residues long. The chain's CDR3 is CASRPGTGGLNTEAFF. The CDR3 DNA sequence: TGTGCCAGCAGACCCGGGACAGGGGGGCTAAACACTGAAGCTTTCTTT.

This clonotype was observed many times. The rearrangement joins TRBV6-5 to TRBJ2-3; the D is unclear. From germline, CDR1 is MNHEY and CDR2 SVGAGI. The V end lost 0 bases, the J end lost 5 bases, and 3 bases lay between the germline ends. CDR3 size: 12 residues. CDR3 DNA: TGTGCCAGCAGTTACTCGAAAGATACGCAGTATTTT. This translates into CASSYSKDTQYF.

At least ten counts were recorded for this clonotype. The chain uses TRBV5-1 and TRBJ2-7; no definite D call. V lost 0 bases to trimming and J lost 2 bases, with 6 bases between them. The CDR3 covers 13 residues. Germline loops: CDR1 SGHRS, CDR2 YFSETQ. The CDR3 protein is CASSLATAYEQYF. Written as DNA, the CDR3 is TGCGCCAGCAGCTTGGCTACCGCCTACGAGCAGTACTTC.

This clonotype was detected many times. V gene TRBV6-1 combines with J gene TRBJ1-2; no definite D call. The CDR3 extends over 14 amino acids. V shed 6 bases and J shed 5 bases, with 16 bases lying between them. Looked up from germline, CDR1 is MNHNS and CDR2 is SASEGT. The CDR3, as DNA: TGTGCCAGCAGCCCAACCGTAGGCGGTTATGGCTACACCTTC. This sequence encodes CASSPTVGGYGYTF.

CDR3 region: CASSYSRGHEQYF. The CDR3 DNA reads as TGTGCCAGCAGTTACTCGAGAGGGCACGAGCAGTACTTC. V gene TRBV6-5 combines with J gene TRBJ2-7, with D maybe TRBD2 (5 bases). The CDR3 loop spans 13 amino acids. V was cut by 0 bases and J by 5 bases, with 8 bases left in between. Germline V lookup: CDR1 MNHEY, CDR2 SVGAGI.

This clonotype was counted ten times or more. The DNA of the CDR3 is TGTGCCAGCAGTCGGTGGACAGGGGTGAACACTGAAGCTTTCTTT. Translating gives CASSRWTGVNTEAFF. This chain joins TRBV12-3 or TRBV12-4 and TRBJ1-1; 9 nucleotides align to TRBD1. The junction had 4 bases not matched to a gene; V was cut back by 5 bases and J by 0 bases. The CDR3 covers 15 residues.

This clonotype was counted ten times or more. The V and J genes are TRBV20-1 and TRBJ1-2; 11 nucleotides line up with TRBD1. This CDR3 contains 13 residues. Germline V gives CDR1 DFQATT, CDR2 SNEGSKA (reference sequence). V shed 6 bases and J 8 bases; nucleotides not matched to a gene: 8. This CDR3 reads CSAPGQGVWGYTF. The CDR3 coding sequence is TGCAGTGCCCCGGGACAGGGGGTTTGGGGCTACACCTTC.

This chain connects TRBV28 to TRBJ2-4; D may be TRBD1 (6 bases). CDR3 length: 16 amino acids. Trimming stripped 4 bases from V and 0 bases from J, with 13 bases between. Per germline, CDR1 MDHEN and CDR2 SYDVKM. The CDR3 coding sequence is TGTGCCAGCAGTTCCCCCAGGACAGTAGCCAAAAACATTCAGTACTTC. This codes for CASSSPRTVAKNIQYF.

This clonotype was counted ten times or more. V usage is TRBV12-5 and J usage is TRBJ2-7; TRBD1 aligns across 7 bases. Per germline, CDR1 LGHNT and CDR2 FRNRAP. V trimming: 0 bases; J trimming: 5 bases; junction bases outside the gene matches: 13. There are 17 residues in the CDR3. This CDR3 reads CASGLVLSAGTVNEQYF. In nucleotides, the CDR3 is TGTGCTAGTGGTTTGGTACTCAGCGCAGGGACAGTAAACGAGCAGTACTTC.

This clonotype was recorded many times. This chain connects TRBV20-1 to TRBJ2-2; D unclear. The V end was cut by 4 bases, the J end by 5 bases, with 14 bases between. Germline CDR1 is DFQATT and CDR2 is SNEGSKA (reference sequence). This CDR3 comprises 14 residues. CDR3 bases: TGCAGTGCTACGGGCCCCCTTGGGACCGGGGAGCTGTTTTTT. Translated: CSATGPLGTGELFF.

The chain is built from TRBV5-1 and TRBJ1-5, with D unresolved. The V end lost 6 bases, the J end lost 1 base, and 8 bases lay between the germline ends. CDR3 size: 13 residues. From germline, CDR1 is SGHRS and CDR2 YFSETQ. In DNA form, the CDR3 reads TGCGCCAGCACACAGACGAGCAATCAGCCCCAGCATTTT. Translation: CASTQTSNQPQHF.

The table lists this clonotype with many counts. The rearrangement joins TRBV29-1 to TRBJ2-7; D gene unclear. Per the germline V gene, CDR1 is SQVTM and CDR2 is ANQGSEA. Between the trimmed V and J ends, which lost 4 bases and 1 base, there was a span of 14 bases. The CDR3 is made up of 14 amino acids. Written as DNA, the CDR3 is TGCAGCGTTGCTGTTGGAAGATGGTCCTACGAGCAGTACTTC. Protein: CSVAVGRWSYEQYF.

This clonotype showed up just a few times. V and J are TRBV2 and TRBJ1-2; D is unresolved. Germline-derived CDR1 and CDR2 are SNHLY and FYNNEI. V was cut by 3 bases and J by 4 bases, with 12 bases left in between. The CDR3 extends over 14 amino acids. The CDR3 is CASSENNKIYGYTF. DNA of the CDR3: TGTGCCAGCAGTGAGAACAACAAAATCTATGGCTACACCTTC.

V usage is TRBV5-1 and J usage is TRBJ1-1; no clear D. The CDR3 has 15 amino acids. The V end was cut by 5 bases, the J end by 1 base, with 15 bases between. Per germline, CDR1 SGHRS and CDR2 YFSETQ. The CDR3 reads CASSPFRTANTEAFF. In nucleotides, the CDR3 is TGCGCCAGCAGTCCTTTTCGGACGGCGAACACTGAAGCTTTCTTT.

This clonotype occurred many times. The chain employs TRBV19 and TRBJ2-6, with unresolved D. V was trimmed by 3 bases and J by 4 bases, leaving 10 bases between them. This CDR3 is 15 amino acids long. Germline V gives CDR1 LNHDA, CDR2 SQIVND (reference sequence). CDR3 residues: CASSMFLAGANVLTF. CDR3 DNA: TGTGCCAGTAGTATGTTCTTGGCGGGGGCCAACGTCCTGACTTTC.

Ten or more counts support this clonotype. One base away lies a much larger clone, so this may be a sequencing read error. The J gene is TRBJ2-7, the V gene TRBV20-1; perhaps TRBD2 as D (5 bases). The CDR3 loop spans 14 amino acids. Germline CDR1 reads DFQATT; CDR2 reads SNEGSKA (reference sequence). V was pared by 2 bases and J by 6 bases, with 17 bases between. Written as DNA, the CDR3 is TGCAGTGCTAGAAAGGCGGGTTGGGTAGCCGAGCAGTACTTC. It specifies CSARKAGWVAEQYF.

This clonotype has at least ten counts. The V call is TRBV3-1, the J call TRBJ2-7, with 11 bases identical to TRBD2. J lost 5 bases, V lost 1 base, and 1 base had no gene match. This CDR3 is 14 amino acids long. Germline V gives CDR1 LGHDT, CDR2 YNNKEL (reference sequence). The CDR3 DNA sequence: TGTGCCAGCAGCCAAGCACTAGCGGGAGACGAGCAGTACTTC. Protein sequence: CASSQALAGDEQYF.

This clonotype came up many times. The chain uses TRBV12-3 or TRBV12-4 and TRBJ2-7; 9 nucleotides align to TRBD1. V gave up 1 base and J gave up 6 bases; unmatched junction bases: 7. The CDR3 is 15 residues long. The CDR3 bases are TGTGCCAGCAGTTTAGGTGGGACAGGGCTTCTCGAGCAGTACTTC. This sequence encodes CASSLGGTGLLEQYF.

This clonotype was seen a few times. One end of the junction does not line up with germline, which may come from a read error. The chain carries TRBV12-3 or TRBV12-4 and TRBJ2-4; a weak D match, TRBD2 (6 bases). This CDR3 has 11 amino acids. The CDR3 region is CASSFVGRRFF. The CDR3 DNA reads as TGTGCCAGCAGTTTTGTGGGGAGGCGTTTCTTC.

This clonotype was recorded at least ten times. J is TRBJ1-6 and V is TRBV10-3, with 8 bases fitting TRBD1. CDR1 and CDR2 from the germline V gene are ENHRY and SYGVKD. The CDR3 loop spans 15 amino acids. Germline trimming cut 4 bases from V and 9 bases from J; bases unmatched to any gene: 8. CDR3 protein: CAISGDRQGSSPLHF. In DNA form, the CDR3 reads TGTGCCATCAGTGGGGATAGACAGGGGTCTTCACCCCTCCACTTT.

This clonotype was counted at least ten times. J is TRBJ2-2 and V is TRBV6-1, with D possibly matching TRBD2 (6 bases). The V end lost 6 bases, the J end lost 6 bases, and 20 bases lay between the germline ends. Per germline, CDR1 MNHNS and CDR2 SASEGT. This CDR3 contains 16 residues. In DNA form, the CDR3 reads TGTGCCAGCAGGCCGCCCGGGGGAAAATGGGCCGGGGAGCTGTTTTTT. Translating gives CASRPPGGKWAGELFF.

In this sample, this clonotype turned up many times. This chain connects TRBV4-2 to TRBJ2-7; D gene unclear. The V gene lost 0 bases and the J gene lost 5 bases, with 14 bases spanning the gap. Germline CDR1 and CDR2: LGHNA and YNFKEQ. This CDR3 region has 15 residues. CDR3 in DNA: TGTGCCAGCAGCCAAGATAGAGGCAGGTCGAACGAGCAGTACTTC. Translation: CASSQDRGRSNEQYF.

The DNA for the CDR3 is TGCGCCAGCAGCCAAGTAGACCGGGGCGGGTCGGGTCTCCATCAGCCCCAGCATTTT. This encodes CASSQVDRGGSGLHQPQHF. V is TRBV4-1 and J is TRBJ1-5; perhaps TRBD1 as D (5 bases). CDR1 and CDR2 from the germline V gene are MGHRA and YSYEKL. Between the trimmed V and J ends, which lost 1 base and 5 bases, there was a span of 24 bases. The CDR3 is 19 residues long.

There are a few counts of this clonotype. Being one base from a much bigger clone, this may be a read error. V and J are TRBV6-2 or TRBV6-3 and TRBJ2-7; tentative D call: TRBD1 (5 bases). Per germline, CDR1 MNHEY and CDR2 SVGEGT. The CDR3 runs to 15 residues. This CDR3 is CANSYFSAGYTEQYF. DNA of the CDR3: TGTGCCAACAGTTACTTTTCGGCAGGGTATACGGAGCAGTACTTC.

This clonotype is a singleton in its sample. Since a much larger clone is just one base distant, this may be a read error. The chain combines TRBV6-4 with TRBJ1-1; D not resolved. The CDR3 contains 13 residues. V lost 6 bases to trimming and J lost 8 bases, with 16 bases between them. Germline CDR1 is MRHNA and CDR2 is SNTAGT. The CDR3 region has the DNA TGTGCCAGCAGCAGGACTGTAGGTCGAGAAGCTTTCTTT. It yields the protein CASSRTVGREAFF.